Listed here is a single T cell receptor beta chain. These data originate in a study of blood T cell repertoires in COVID-19. Across the study: Material from acute and convalescent COVID-19 was sourced from the United States, Italy and Spain. From T cells, B-cell-depleted T cells, or PBMCs came the material, which was cDNA or gDNA.

The authors' processing: The authors estimated nucleated cell counts from reference gene primer amplification. Data came from immunoSEQ multiplex PCR; TCRdb stores just in-frame clones and leaves some out. The V and J calls and clone size were taken over from that table, and D and trimming were inferred from the DNA. The table lists around 110,000 clones, approximately 80% of them singletons. V dropped 3 bases and J dropped 7 bases, with 10 bases sitting between them. CDR3 length: 13 amino acids. Germline V gives CDR1 SGHTS, CDR2 YDEGEE. Sequencing was done on a sample of peripheral blood. The J gene is TRBJ2-2, the V gene TRBV5-8; possible D gene TRBD2, 5 bases. The TCR comes from a man in his 70s with active or convalescent COVID-19. CDR3 residues: CASSSRGYGELFF. CDR3 sequence (DNA): TGTGCCAGCAGCTCCCGGGGATACGGGGAGCTGTTTTTT.